These T cell receptor beta chains were read from a single sample in a study of CD8 T cells in ankylosing spondylitis. TCRdb fed the 5' RACE reads into MiXCR, producing one record per CDR3 protein. The sample includes roughly 160,000 distinct CDR3 sequences, approximately 10% of them seen just once. The sample consisted of blood, either unsorted or a sorted T cell fraction (not recorded which). Receptor source: a female donor with ankylosing spondylitis or in good health (not recorded which). Both conserved end residues are part of each CDR3. D genes are given only for firm matches. For some rows the clone size is stated as once, few or many, or as a class when expanded; others skip it.

TRBJ2-1	few	-	TRBV7-9	TGTGCCAGCAGACCATTCGTGGGGAGCTCCTACAATGAGCAGTTCTTC	CASRPFVGSSYNEQFF
TRBJ1-1	-	-	TRBV7-9	TGTGCCAGCAGCTTTCAGGCGGTGGGGAGAGCTGAAGCTTTCTTT	CASSFQAVGRAEAFF
TRBJ1-1	-	TRBD1	TRBV20-1	TGCAGTGCAACTCACAGGGGATCAACTGAAGCTTTCTTT	CSATHRGSTEAFF
TRBJ1-2	-	-	TRBV27	TGTGCCAGCAGTCCGGGACCCCTCTATGGCTACACCTTC	CASSPGPLYGYTF
TRBJ2-1	few	-	TRBV20-1	TGCAGTGCTAGAGCGGGGCCGATTAGGGGGGTTGACAATGAGCAGTTCTTC	CSARAGPIRGVDNEQFF
TRBJ2-1	-	TRBD2	TRBV29-1	TGCAGCGTTGAAGACGGACTAGCGGAAAGATCCTACAATGAGCAGTTCTTC	CSVEDGLAERSYNEQFF
TRBJ2-1	few	TRBD1	TRBV30	TGTGCCTGGAGTGCAGGACAGGCCTACAATGAGCAGTTCTTC	CAWSAGQAYNEQFF
TRBJ2-1	few	-	TRBV10-3	TGTGCCATCAGTGAGTCGGGGGTTAAGTACAATGAGCAGTTCTTC	CAISESGVKYNEQFF
TRBJ2-7	many	-	TRBV29-1	TGCAGCGTTGAAGAAATAGACTCCTACGAGCAGTACTTC	CSVEEIDSYEQYF
TRBJ2-5	few	-	TRBV28	TGTGCCAGCAGTTATTCTCGGGGCCGAACGAGGGAGACCCAGTACTTC	CASSYSRGRTRETQYF
TRBJ2-7	few	TRBD2	TRBV7-8	TGTGCCAGCAGCTTGGCGGGAGGGCCGCTGAACGAGCAGTACTTC	CASSLAGGPLNEQYF
TRBJ2-3	many	-	TRBV4-2	TGTGCCAGCAGCCAACTAGCGAGTAGCACAGATACGCAGTATTTT	CASSQLASSTDTQYF
TRBJ2-5	few	-	TRBV7-2	TGTGCCAGCAGCAAATCACGGGACACATTAGAGACCCAGTACTTC	CASSKSRDTLETQYF
TRBJ2-2	-	TRBD2	TRBV5-1	TGCGCCAGCAGCTTGGGGATAGCGGGGTCGAACACCGGGGAGCTGTTTTTT	CASSLGIAGSNTGELFF
TRBJ2-2	few	-	TRBV7-6	TGTGCCAGCAGCCCATACTTTTCCGGGGAGCTGTTTTTT	CASSPYFSGELFF
TRBJ2-1	few	TRBD2	TRBV10-3	TGTGCCATCAGTGAGTCTTCCGCGGGAGTGTCCTACAATGAGCAGTTCTTC	CAISESSAGVSYNEQFF
TRBJ2-1	-	-	TRBV24-1	TGTGCCACCCGTGATCTGGACAATGAGCAGTTCTTC	CATRDLDNEQFF
TRBJ2-1	-	TRBD2	TRBV9	TGTGCCAGCAACGGGGGGGGACGTAATGAGCAGTTCTTC	CASNGGGRNEQFF
TRBJ2-5	-	-	TRBV11-2	TGTGCCAGCAGCTTAGATCTCGGGGAGACTACCCAAGAGACCCAGTACTTC	CASSLDLGETTQETQYF
TRBJ2-7	-	-	TRBV4-2	TGTGCCAGCAGCCATAAACAGGGTGGCGAGCAGTACTTC	CASSHKQGGEQYF
TRBJ1-4	few	TRBD1	TRBV11-2	TGTGCCAGCAGCCGTGGGAAGGTCAGGGGGACTAATGAAAAACTGTTTTTT	CASSRGKVRGTNEKLFF
TRBJ2-7	few	TRBD2	TRBV9	TGTGCCAGCAGCGTTAGCGGGAGGGCCGGCGAGCAGTACTTC	CASSVSGRAGEQYF
TRBJ1-1	-	-	TRBV30	TGTGCCTGGAGTGTGTTAAGGGACACTGAAGCTTTCTTT	CAWSVLRDTEAFF
TRBJ1-1	-	TRBD1	TRBV29-1	TGCAGCGTTGTTGCAGGGGGCGTCACTGAAGCTTTCTTT	CSVVAGGVTEAFF
TRBJ2-7	few	-	TRBV4-2	TGTGCCAGCAGCCTTGAAGGGGGCTCCTACGAGCAGTACTTC	CASSLEGGSYEQYF
TRBJ2-7	-	-	TRBV15	TGTGCCACCGGGGACGCAGGGTACGAGCAGTACTTC	CATGDAGYEQYF
TRBJ2-3	few	-	TRBV11-2	TGTGCCAGCAGCCGATCAGGAGATACGCAGTATTTT	CASSRSGDTQYF
TRBJ2-7	few	TRBD2	TRBV20-1	TGCAGTGCTAGAAGGGCTAGCGGGAGTTGGACGGGCGAGCAGTACTTC	CSARRASGSWTGEQYF
TRBJ2-5	-	-	TRBV11-2	TGTGCCAGCAGCTTATGGGCGGGGCAAGAGACCCAGTACTTC	CASSLWAGQETQYF
TRBJ2-7	-	-	TRBV28	TGTGCCAGCAGCACTTTTCAGAGGGTGACCGACGAGCAGTACTTC	CASSTFQRVTDEQYF
TRBJ1-2	-	-	TRBV7-2	TGTGCCAGCAGCTTAAGTCAGGGGCCGGGCTATGGCTACACCTTC	CASSLSQGPGYGYTF
TRBJ2-5	-	TRBD2	TRBV25-1	TGTGCCAGCAGTCCCCCCGGGGGCGGGAGGGAGACCCAGTACTTC	CASSPPGGGRETQYF
TRBJ2-1	many	TRBD2	TRBV12-3/TRBV12-4	TGTGCCAGCAGTTTTAGCGGGAGCCAAAATGAGCAGTTCTTC	CASSFSGSQNEQFF
TRBJ1-1	many	TRBD1	TRBV7-9	TGTGCCAGCAGCTTAAAGGGACAGGGGGACACTGAAGCTTTCTTT	CASSLKGQGDTEAFF
TRBJ2-1	few	-	TRBV5-5	TGTGCCAGCAGCTTCCTAGATTCGCACTACAATGAGCAGTTCTTC	CASSFLDSHYNEQFF